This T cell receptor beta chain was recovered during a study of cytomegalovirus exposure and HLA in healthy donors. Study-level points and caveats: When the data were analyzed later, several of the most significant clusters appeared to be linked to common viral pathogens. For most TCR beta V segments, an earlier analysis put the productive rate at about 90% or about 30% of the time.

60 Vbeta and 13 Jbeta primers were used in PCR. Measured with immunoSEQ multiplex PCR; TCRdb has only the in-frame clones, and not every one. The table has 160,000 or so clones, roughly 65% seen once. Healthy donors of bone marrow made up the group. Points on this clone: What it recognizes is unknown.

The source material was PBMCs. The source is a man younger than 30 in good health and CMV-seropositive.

The CDR3 loop reads CASSQGRGSGEAFF. In nucleotides, the CDR3 is TGTGCCAGCAGCCAAGGCAGGGGTTCCGGTGAAGCTTTCTTT. The rearrangement uses TRBV14 and TRBJ1-1, with D possibly matching TRBD1 (6 bases). CDR3 length equals 14 residues. Trimming pared 1 base from V and 7 bases from J, leaving 13 bases between. The germline gives CDR1 SGHDN, CDR2 FVKESK.